These T cell receptor beta chains were read from a single sample in a study of T cells in Graves' hyperthyroidism and ophthalmopathy. TCRdb used MiXCR to reprocess the multiplex PCR reads, holding one entry per CDR3 protein. The sample carries 450,000 to 650,000 distinct CDR3 sequences, around 14% recorded once. The specimen sequenced was blood. The source is a woman between 18 and 29 years old with Graves' ophthalmopathy. CDR3s include the opening cysteine and the closing phenylalanine or tryptophan. The order of the fields is V gene, J gene, D gene, clone size, CDR3 protein, CDR3 DNA. The D gene is left open where the match is weak. The size field is filled for only some rows; it gives once, few, many or a size class.

V gene: TRBV7-9; J gene: TRBJ1-1; D gene: .; clone size: .; CDR3 protein: CAGKQPGGNTEAFF; CDR3 DNA: TGTGCCGGCAAGCAACCCGGGGGGAACACTGAAGCTTTCTTT
V gene: TRBV7-3; J gene: TRBJ1-1; D gene: .; clone size: many; CDR3 protein: CASSPNGGGGEAFF; CDR3 DNA: TGTGCCAGCAGCCCGAACGGAGGCGGGGGGGAAGCTTTCTTT
V gene: TRBV6-1; J gene: TRBJ2-1; D gene: TRBD1; clone size: many; CDR3 protein: CASSGTVQGVNEQFF; CDR3 DNA: TGTGCCAGCAGTGGGACAGTTCAGGGGGTTAATGAGCAGTTCTTC
V gene: TRBV24-1; J gene: TRBJ2-7; D gene: TRBD1; clone size: .; CDR3 protein: CATRGTGTGNYEQYF; CDR3 DNA: TGTGCCACCAGAGGGACCGGGACAGGGAACTACGAGCAGTACTTC
V gene: TRBV5-1; J gene: TRBJ2-1; D gene: TRBD1; clone size: many; CDR3 protein: CASSPTGTGDFYNEQFF; CDR3 DNA: TGCGCCAGCAGCCCAACCGGGACAGGGGACTTCTACAATGAGCAGTTCTTC
V gene: TRBV28; J gene: TRBJ2-7; D gene: .; clone size: .; CDR3 protein: CASSPRVEQYF; CDR3 DNA: TGTGCCAGCAGTCCCAGGGTCGAGCAGTACTTC
V gene: TRBV7-3; J gene: TRBJ2-3; D gene: TRBD1; clone size: many; CDR3 protein: CASSRGTGPSTDTQYF; CDR3 DNA: TGTGCCAGCAGCCGCGGGACAGGCCCTAGCACAGATACGCAGTATTTT
V gene: TRBV9; J gene: TRBJ1-1; D gene: .; clone size: .; CDR3 protein: CASSVASRDIKMNTEAFF; CDR3 DNA: TGTGCCAGCAGCGTCGCGTCCCGGGACATAAAAATGAACACTGAAGCTTTCTTT
V gene: TRBV28; J gene: TRBJ2-1; D gene: TRBD2; clone size: .; CDR3 protein: CASSFRLAGGNEQFF; CDR3 DNA: TGTGCCAGCAGTTTTCGGCTAGCGGGAGGTAATGAGCAGTTCTTC
V gene: TRBV24-1; J gene: TRBJ1-3; D gene: .; clone size: .; CDR3 protein: CASSLAQGNTIYF; CDR3 DNA: TGTGCCAGCAGTTTAGCGCAAGGAAACACCATATATTTT
V gene: TRBV6-1; J gene: TRBJ2-3; D gene: .; clone size: .; CDR3 protein: CASSEVQGLGTDTQYF; CDR3 DNA: TGTGCCAGCAGTGAAGTACAGGGCCTAGGCACAGATACGCAGTATTTT
V gene: TRBV4-1; J gene: TRBJ1-1; D gene: .; clone size: few; CDR3 protein: CASSQRRGNTEAFF; CDR3 DNA: TGCGCCAGCAGCCAACGACGGGGGAACACTGAAGCTTTCTTT
V gene: TRBV7-9; J gene: TRBJ1-1; D gene: .; clone size: many; CDR3 protein: CASSLGGWAQANTEAFF; CDR3 DNA: TGTGCCAGCAGCTTAGGCGGCTGGGCACAGGCGAACACTGAAGCTTTCTTT
V gene: TRBV20-1; J gene: TRBJ2-7; D gene: TRBD2; clone size: many; CDR3 protein: CSAPVRAGGSYEQYF; CDR3 DNA: TGCAGTGCTCCGGTGAGAGCGGGAGGATCCTACGAGCAGTACTTC
V gene: TRBV19; J gene: TRBJ1-1; D gene: TRBD1; clone size: few; CDR3 protein: CASSPGGMVEAFF; CDR3 DNA: TGTGCCAGTAGTCCAGGGGGAATGGTTGAAGCTTTCTTT
V gene: TRBV19; J gene: TRBJ2-1; D gene: .; clone size: .; CDR3 protein: CASTITRQSYNEQFF; CDR3 DNA: TGTGCCAGTACCATAACTCGACAGAGCTACAATGAGCAGTTCTTC
V gene: TRBV12-5; J gene: TRBJ1-1; D gene: .; clone size: .; CDR3 protein: CASGLVLPAGVVAFF; CDR3 DNA: TGTGCTAGTGGTTTGGTCCTCCCAGCCGGGGTTGTGGCTTTCTTT
V gene: TRBV10-3; J gene: TRBJ2-7; D gene: TRBD2; clone size: many; CDR3 protein: CAIRGRGTDSYEQYF; CDR3 DNA: TGTGCCATCAGGGGGCGGGGGACTGACTCCTACGAGCAGTACTTC
V gene: TRBV20-1; J gene: TRBJ2-3; D gene: TRBD2; clone size: many; CDR3 protein: CSASLGGGSTDTQYF; CDR3 DNA: TGCAGTGCTAGTCTGGGGGGGGGAAGCACAGATACGCAGTATTTT
V gene: TRBV15; J gene: TRBJ1-2; D gene: TRBD1; clone size: many; CDR3 protein: CATSGPTGAVYGYTF; CDR3 DNA: TGTGCCACCAGCGGCCCGACAGGGGCAGTGTATGGCTACACCTTC
V gene: TRBV20-1; J gene: TRBJ1-1; D gene: TRBD1; clone size: many; CDR3 protein: CSAKTGGARTEAFF; CDR3 DNA: TGCAGTGCAAAGACAGGGGGCGCAAGGACTGAAGCTTTCTTT
V gene: TRBV7-9; J gene: TRBJ2-7; D gene: .; clone size: many; CDR3 protein: CASSLLQHEQYF; CDR3 DNA: TGTGCCAGCAGCTTACTTCAACATGAGCAGTACTTC
V gene: TRBV6-1; J gene: TRBJ2-4; D gene: TRBD2; clone size: few; CDR3 protein: CASSESGTSGPREYF; CDR3 DNA: TGTGCCAGCAGCGAGAGTGGGACTAGCGGACCACGGGAGTACTTC
V gene: TRBV10-3; J gene: TRBJ1-1; D gene: TRBD1; clone size: many; CDR3 protein: CAISRDRGHTEAFF; CDR3 DNA: TGTGCCATCAGCCGGGACAGGGGCCATACTGAAGCTTTCTTT
V gene: TRBV27; J gene: TRBJ2-7; D gene: TRBD1; clone size: many; CDR3 protein: CASTAKPGQASYEQYF; CDR3 DNA: TGTGCCAGCACCGCTAAACCGGGACAGGCGTCGTACGAGCAGTACTTC
V gene: TRBV27; J gene: TRBJ2-7; D gene: TRBD2; clone size: many; CDR3 protein: CGTSPLAGGLRAYEQYF; CDR3 DNA: TGTGGCACGAGCCCCCTAGCGGGAGGGCTTAGGGCCTACGAGCAGTACTTC
V gene: TRBV4-1; J gene: TRBJ2-1; D gene: TRBD2; clone size: few; CDR3 protein: CASSQGGLVGNEQFF; CDR3 DNA: TGCGCCAGCAGCCAAGGGGGACTAGTGGGCAATGAGCAGTTCTTC
V gene: TRBV7-6; J gene: TRBJ1-1; D gene: .; clone size: many; CDR3 protein: CASSQGRGPEAFF; CDR3 DNA: TGTGCCAGCAGTCAAGGAAGGGGACCTGAAGCTTTCTTT
V gene: TRBV12-3/TRBV12-4; J gene: TRBJ2-5; D gene: .; clone size: .; CDR3 protein: CASSNPSYETQYF; CDR3 DNA: TGTGCCAGCAGTAATCCTAGCTATGAGACCCAGTACTTC
V gene: TRBV3-1; J gene: TRBJ2-5; D gene: .; clone size: many; CDR3 protein: CASSQDLSTPDETQYF; CDR3 DNA: TGTGCCAGCAGCCAAGATCTGTCTACCCCCGATGAGACCCAGTACTTC
V gene: TRBV19; J gene: TRBJ1-5; D gene: TRBD1; clone size: .; CDR3 protein: CASSIEQGRNQPQHF; CDR3 DNA: TGTGCCAGTAGTATAGAACAGGGGAGAAATCAGCCCCAGCATTTT
V gene: TRBV6-1; J gene: TRBJ2-5; D gene: .; clone size: many; CDR3 protein: CASTFGGRETQYF; CDR3 DNA: TGTGCCAGCACCTTTGGGGGGCGAGAGACCCAGTACTTC
V gene: TRBV4-3; J gene: TRBJ1-5; D gene: .; clone size: few; CDR3 protein: CASSYSWGGNQPQHF; CDR3 DNA: TGCGCCAGCAGCTACAGTTGGGGCGGCAATCAGCCCCAGCATTTT
V gene: TRBV5-5; J gene: TRBJ1-2; D gene: .; clone size: many; CDR3 protein: CASSLSQGYGYTF; CDR3 DNA: TGTGCCAGCAGCTTGTCACAGGGCTATGGCTACACCTTC
V gene: TRBV12-3/TRBV12-4; J gene: TRBJ1-2; D gene: .; clone size: .; CDR3 protein: CASSLSVSFGTGYGYTF; CDR3 DNA: TGTGCCAGCAGTTTATCGGTTTCTTTTGGGACGGGCTATGGCTACACCTTC
V gene: TRBV30; J gene: TRBJ1-4; D gene: .; clone size: many; CDR3 protein: CAWSAPATNEKLFF; CDR3 DNA: TGTGCCTGGAGCGCCCCAGCGACCAATGAAAAACTGTTTTTT
V gene: TRBV30; J gene: TRBJ1-4; D gene: .; clone size: many; CDR3 protein: CAWKVGRGIEKLFF; CDR3 DNA: TGTGCCTGGAAGGTCGGGAGGGGTATAGAAAAACTGTTTTTT
V gene: TRBV28; J gene: TRBJ1-2; D gene: .; clone size: many; CDR3 protein: CASSLDSYGYTF; CDR3 DNA: TGTGCCAGCAGCTTAGACAGCTATGGCTACACCTTC
V gene: TRBV20-1; J gene: TRBJ1-1; D gene: .; clone size: many; CDR3 protein: CSARGATIGDTEAFF; CDR3 DNA: TGCAGTGCTAGAGGAGCGACCATAGGTGACACTGAAGCTTTCTTT
V gene: TRBV7-9; J gene: TRBJ2-2; D gene: .; clone size: .; CDR3 protein: CASSLWPQESTGELFF; CDR3 DNA: TGTGCCAGCAGCTTGTGGCCACAGGAGAGTACCGGGGAGCTGTTTTTT
V gene: TRBV9; J gene: TRBJ1-5; D gene: .; clone size: few; CDR3 protein: CASSAGTLYSNQPQHF; CDR3 DNA: TGTGCCAGCAGCGCGGGGACACTTTATAGCAATCAGCCCCAGCATTTT
V gene: TRBV11-3; J gene: TRBJ2-5; D gene: TRBD1; clone size: many; CDR3 protein: CASSLGFGTGRTGETQYF; CDR3 DNA: TGTGCCAGCAGCTTAGGATTTGGGACAGGGCGTACCGGGGAGACCCAGTACTTC
V gene: TRBV20-1; J gene: TRBJ2-7; D gene: .; clone size: .; CDR3 protein: CSARKRGAYEQYF; CDR3 DNA: TGCAGTGCTAGGAAAAGGGGAGCTTACGAGCAGTACTTC
V gene: TRBV19; J gene: TRBJ1-1; D gene: .; clone size: many; CDR3 protein: CASKGRPFRNTEAFF; CDR3 DNA: TGTGCCAGTAAAGGACGGCCATTTAGGAACACTGAAGCTTTCTTT